The 3 T cell receptor beta chains below all came from one sample that was sequenced in a study of Graves' ophthalmopathy and Graves' hyperthyroidism. RNA transcripts provided the template for amplifying TCR beta CDR3 regions. HTBI-primed RT-PCR formed the first round, and a multiplex PCR formed the second. TCRdb re-called the multiplex PCR reads through MiXCR, storing one row per CDR3 protein. This sample has around 1.1 million distinct CDR3 sequences; roughly two fifths occur once, and the top ten carry 8.5% to 14%. Sequencing was done on a sample of peripheral blood or thyroid tissue (not recorded which). The receptor source for this set is an adult man with Graves' hyperthyroidism.

A word on this clonotype: Being one base from a much bigger clone, this may be a read error. The V gene is TRBV12-3 or TRBV12-4, the J gene TRBJ1-2, with D perhaps TRBD1 (6 bases). The CDR3 is 14 amino acids. CDR3 bases: TGTGCCAGCAGTTCGAGTTCGGACAGCTATGGCTACGCCTTC. This encodes CASSSSSDSYGYAF.

This clonotype has a count of ten or more. This chain connects TRBV7-9 to TRBJ1-2, with 8 positions matching TRBD1. This CDR3 is 14 amino acids long. V shed 4 bases and J 2 bases; nucleotides not matched to a gene: 3. Germline CDR1 and CDR2: SEHNR and FQNEAQ (reference sequence). CDR3 sequence (DNA): TGTGCCAGCAGCTCACACAGGGGGAACTATGGCTACACCTTC. Its protein is CASSSHRGNYGYTF.

This chain joins TRBV10-1 and TRBJ2-7, with D tentatively TRBD1 (5 bases). Deletions cut 3 bases from V and 5 bases from J, with 14 bases between. CDR1 is WNHNN, CDR2 SYGVQD, per germline (reference sequence). The CDR3 spans 14 residues. For the CDR3, the DNA is TGCGCCAGCAGTGATTCCGGCAGGACAAACGAGCAGTACTTC. It yields the protein CASSDSGRTNEQYF.